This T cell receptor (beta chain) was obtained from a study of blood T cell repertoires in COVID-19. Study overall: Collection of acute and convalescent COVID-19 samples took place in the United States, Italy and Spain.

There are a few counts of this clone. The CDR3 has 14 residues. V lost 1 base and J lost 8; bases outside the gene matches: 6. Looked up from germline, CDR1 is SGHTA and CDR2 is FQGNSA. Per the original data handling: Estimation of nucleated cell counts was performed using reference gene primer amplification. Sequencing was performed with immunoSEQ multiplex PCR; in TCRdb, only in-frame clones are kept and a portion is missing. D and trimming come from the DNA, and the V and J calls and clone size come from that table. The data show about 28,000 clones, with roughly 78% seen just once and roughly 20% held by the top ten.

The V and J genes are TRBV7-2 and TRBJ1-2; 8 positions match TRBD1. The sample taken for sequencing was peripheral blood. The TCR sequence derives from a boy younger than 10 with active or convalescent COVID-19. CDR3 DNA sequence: TGTGCCAGCAGCTTAGGATGGACAGGGTTCGGCTACACCTTC. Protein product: CASSLGWTGFGYTF.